A selection of T cell receptor beta chains follows, all from one sample in a study of T cell changes during pregnancy in multiple sclerosis. This table comes from immunoSEQ multiplex PCR, and its TCRdb copy is limited to in-frame clones, with some not included. The table shows 56,000 or so clones, with approximately 90% occurring only once. Sequencing used CD4+ T cells from peripheral blood mononuclear cells, obtained in the third trimester of pregnancy. The receptors stem from a female donor with multiple sclerosis, enrolled in a pregnancy study. Both conserved end residues are part of each CDR3. D genes are given only for firm matches. Clone size is shown for a subset of rows, as once, few, many or a class of expanded clone.

d_call	v_call	clone_size	j_call	cdr3_aa	cdr3_nt
TRBD2	TRBV7-7	NA	TRBJ2-1	CASSSGLAGGLNEQFF	TGTGCCAGCAGCTCAGGACTAGCGGGAGGATTAAATGAGCAGTTCTTC
TRBD2	TRBV11-2	NA	TRBJ2-3	CASSSALAVVTQYF	TGTGCCAGCAGCTCGGCTCTAGCGGTGGTTACGCAGTATTTT
NA	TRBV6-5	NA	TRBJ1-4	CASSGALTEKLFF	TGTGCCAGCAGTGGGGCCCTCACCGAAAAACTGTTTTTT
TRBD2	TRBV6-6	NA	TRBJ2-5	CASSYRGGETQYF	TGTGCCAGCAGTTATCGGGGGGGGGAGACCCAGTACTTC
TRBD1	TRBV9	NA	TRBJ1-1	CASRLQGSTEAFF	TGTGCCAGCAGACTACAGGGGAGCACTGAAGCTTTCTTT
TRBD1	TRBV5-1	NA	TRBJ1-2	CASRGQEEDGYTF	TGCGCCAGCAGAGGACAGGAGGAGGATGGCTACACCTTC
TRBD1	TRBV7-3	NA	TRBJ2-2	CASSLGTGDPGELFF	TGTGCCAGCAGCTTAGGGACAGGGGATCCCGGGGAGCTGTTTTTT
TRBD2	TRBV2	NA	TRBJ2-7	CASSDLLTSGRMNEQYF	TGTGCCAGCAGTGACCTCCTGACTAGCGGGAGAATGAACGAGCAGTACTTC
TRBD1	TRBV5-1	NA	TRBJ2-7	CASSRDRVSPYEQYF	TGCGCCAGCAGCCGGGACAGGGTGTCCCCCTACGAGCAGTACTTC
TRBD1	TRBV4-1	once	TRBJ1-4	CASSQDRGREKLFF	TGCGCCAGCAGCCAAGACAGGGGGAGGGAAAAACTGTTTTTT
TRBD2	TRBV27	NA	TRBJ2-3	CASSPMGLADSTDTQYF	TGTGCCAGCAGCCCAATGGGACTAGCGGATAGCACAGATACGCAGTATTTT
NA	TRBV6-1	NA	TRBJ1-2	CASSEDRRGYTF	TGTGCCAGCAGTGAAGATCGTAGAGGCTACACCTTC
TRBD2	TRBV10-3	NA	TRBJ2-1	CAISGGLAGANEQFF	TGTGCCATCAGTGGTGGACTAGCGGGAGCAAATGAGCAGTTCTTC
NA	TRBV6-5	NA	TRBJ1-5	CASSYGKVGDQPQHF	TGTGCCAGCAGTTACGGAAAAGTCGGGGATCAGCCCCAGCATTTT
TRBD1	TRBV6-4	NA	TRBJ1-1	CASRGDRENTEAFF	TGTGCCAGCAGGGGGGACAGGGAGAACACTGAAGCTTTCTTT
NA	TRBV2	NA	TRBJ2-1	CASSEMGTQQFF	TGTGCCAGCAGTGAAATGGGGACACAGCAGTTCTTC
NA	TRBV7-2	once	TRBJ2-7	CASKLGDTTYEQYF	TGTGCCAGCAAACTGGGGGACACCACCTACGAGCAGTACTTC
NA	TRBV5-1	few	TRBJ1-1	CASSSQTGVNTEAFF	TGCGCCAGCAGCTCACAGACAGGCGTGAACACTGAAGCTTTCTTT
NA	TRBV6-1	NA	TRBJ1-2	CASSEMATVNYGYTF	TGTGCCAGCAGTGAAATGGCGACAGTGAACTATGGCTACACCTTC
NA	TRBV7-9	once	TRBJ2-3	CASSSDGIWGDTQYF	TGTGCCAGCAGCTCGGACGGGATCTGGGGAGATACGCAGTATTTT
TRBD1	TRBV18	NA	TRBJ2-1	CASSPPSGTGAAEQFF	TGTGCCAGCTCACCACCTTCCGGGACAGGGGCGGCTGAGCAGTTCTTC
TRBD1	TRBV19	NA	TRBJ1-1	CASSATHRTGRAEAFF	TGTGCCAGTAGTGCCACCCATAGGACAGGGAGGGCTGAAGCTTTCTTT
NA	TRBV4-2	NA	TRBJ1-2	CASSQERGSGYGYTF	TGTGCCAGCAGCCAAGAGAGAGGGAGTGGCTATGGCTACACCTTC
TRBD2	TRBV19	NA	TRBJ2-1	CASNIAGVLSYNEQFF	TGTGCCAGTAATATAGCGGGAGTCCTATCCTACAATGAGCAGTTCTTC
NA	TRBV5-1	once	TRBJ1-2	CASSLSETNYGYTF	TGCGCCAGCAGCTTGAGCGAGACCAACTATGGCTACACCTTC
NA	TRBV18	NA	TRBJ1-2	CASSHSSAGRVDYGYTF	TGTGCCAGCTCACACTCATCGGCGGGAAGAGTCGACTATGGCTACACCTTC
NA	TRBV6-6	NA	TRBJ1-5	CASSYSRGSNQPQHF	TGTGCCAGCAGTTACTCAAGGGGGAGCAATCAGCCCCAGCATTTT
TRBD1	TRBV5-6	NA	TRBJ2-1	CASSFRDRGEQFF	TGTGCCAGCAGCTTCCGGGACAGGGGTGAGCAGTTCTTC
NA	TRBV6-1	NA	TRBJ1-4	CASSEQGNTNEKLFF	TGTGCCAGCAGTGAACAGGGGAACACTAATGAAAAACTGTTTTTT
TRBD1	TRBV6-5	NA	TRBJ1-4	CASRPPGTGVRRLFF	TGTGCCAGCAGACCCCCCGGGACAGGGGTCCGGCGACTGTTTTTT
NA	TRBV19	once	TRBJ2-7	CASSPRTVLGPYEQYF	TGTGCCAGTAGTCCGCGGACAGTCTTGGGCCCATACGAGCAGTACTTC
NA	TRBV27	NA	TRBJ1-6	CASSLSGPGQWSSYNSPLHF	TGTGCCAGCAGTTTATCGGGCCCGGGACAATGGAGCTCCTATAATTCACCCCTCCACTTT
NA	TRBV14	NA	TRBJ2-1	CASSQDRGGLGRRQNNEQFF	TGTGCCAGCAGCCAAGATAGGGGGGGTCTGGGGCGGCGGCAGAACAATGAGCAGTTCTTC
TRBD1	TRBV7-2	few	TRBJ1-6	CASSPRTGGTSPLHF	TGTGCCAGCAGCCCTCGGACAGGGGGCACTTCACCCCTCCACTTT
TRBD2	TRBV30	NA	TRBJ2-5	CAWSSTSGYQETQYF	TGTGCCTGGAGTAGCACTAGCGGTTACCAAGAGACCCAGTACTTC
TRBD1	TRBV6-1	NA	TRBJ2-6	CASSADRVTSSGANVLTF	TGTGCCAGCAGTGCCGACAGGGTAACGAGCTCTGGGGCCAACGTCCTGACTTTC
TRBD2	TRBV7-2	NA	TRBJ2-2	CASSFGAAGGPTGELFF	TGTGCCAGCAGCTTTGGGGCAGCGGGAGGACCCACCGGGGAGCTGTTTTTT
NA	TRBV6-5	NA	TRBJ1-5	CASSYSYSVNQPQHF	TGTGCCAGCAGTTACTCCTATTCTGTAAATCAGCCCCAGCATTTT
NA	TRBV5-6	NA	TRBJ1-1	CASSSPWDGGYEATEAFF	TGTGCCAGCAGCTCGCCGTGGGACGGGGGATACGAGGCCACTGAAGCTTTCTTT
NA	TRBV7-3	NA	TRBJ2-7	CASSPLPIGATSYEQYF	TGTGCCAGCAGCCCGCTACCTATAGGGGCTACTTCCTACGAGCAGTACTTC
TRBD1	TRBV7-8	NA	TRBJ1-3	CASSAGRDRGWLRRNTIYF	TGTGCCAGCAGCGCCGGACGGGACAGGGGGTGGCTCCGGAGGAACACCATATATTTT
TRBD2	TRBV18	NA	TRBJ2-7	CASSPGLAGTYEQYF	TGTGCCAGCTCACCGGGACTAGCGGGCACCTACGAGCAGTACTTC
TRBD1	TRBV7-3	NA	TRBJ2-4	CASSSRDSENIQYF	TGTGCCAGCAGCTCCCGGGACAGTGAAAACATTCAGTACTTC
NA	TRBV2	NA	TRBJ2-2	CASRTGEGGELFF	TGTGCCAGCAGGACAGGGGAGGGCGGGGAGCTGTTTTTT
NA	TRBV9	few	TRBJ1-1	CASSGPGKMNTEAFF	TGTGCCAGCAGCGGACCAGGGAAAATGAACACTGAAGCTTTCTTT
NA	TRBV18	medium-sized	TRBJ1-1	CASSPEGAEAFF	TGTGCCAGCTCACCAGAGGGCGCTGAAGCTTTCTTT
NA	TRBV7-9	once	TRBJ2-7	CASSAGRGGFDEQYF	TGTGCCAGCAGCGCCGGGAGAGGGGGCTTCGACGAGCAGTACTTC
NA	TRBV19	NA	TRBJ2-5	CASSISGRKETQYF	TGTGCCAGTAGTATAAGTGGCAGAAAAGAGACCCAGTACTTC